These 20 T cell receptor beta chains share one sample of origin, sequenced in a study of blood T cell repertoires in COVID-19. Repertoires were generated with immunoSEQ multiplex PCR, while TCRdb's copy carries only in-frame clones and drops some. Altogether about 210,000 clones are present, 80% to 90% being singletons, with the ten largest covering more than 0.7%. The source material was peripheral blood. The receptors were sampled from a woman between 70 and 85 years old with acute or convalescent COVID-19.

V is TRBV6-6 and J is TRBJ1-5, with 7 bases matching TRBD1. After removal of 11 bases from V and 3 bases from J, the junction contained 7 bases not matched to a gene. Germline V gene sequence: CDR1 MNHNY, CDR2 SVGAGI (reference sequence). The CDR3 consists of 13 residues. The CDR3 coding sequence is TGTGCCGGGCAGGGGGGTCTCAATCAGCCCCAGCATTTT. Residues: CAGQGGLNQPQHF.

V and J are TRBV19 and TRBJ2-7; TRBD1 matches 9 bases. After removal of 5 bases from V and 6 bases from J, the junction contained 8 bases not matched to a gene. The CDR3 is 14 amino acids. CDR1 and CDR2 from the germline V gene are LNHDA and SQIVND (reference sequence). This CDR3 is CASSSTGTGTEQYF. The CDR3 coding sequence is TGTGCCAGTAGTTCTACCGGGACAGGGACCGAGCAGTACTTC. The variable domain in full, completed from reference TRBV19 and TRBJ2-7, reads DGGITQSPKYLFRKEGQNVTLSCEQNLNHDAMYWYRQDPGQGLRLIYYSQIVNDFQKGDIAEGYSVSREKKESFPLTVTSAQKNPTAFYLCASSSTGTGTEQYFGPGTRLTVT.

V is TRBV29-1 and J is TRBJ1-1; 10 bases line up with TRBD1. Losses at the gene ends were 6 bases for V and 5 bases for J; bases not matched to a gene: 6. In germline, CDR1 is SQVTM, CDR2 ANQGSEA. There are 13 residues in the CDR3. In DNA, the CDR3 is TGCAGCGTCTCGACAGGGGGCGGAACTGAAGCTTTCTTT. This codes for CSVSTGGGTEAFF.

V is TRBV2 and J is TRBJ2-1, with unresolved D. Trimming took 5 bases from V and 9 from J, leaving 20 bases between them. CDR1 is SNHLY and CDR2 is FYNNEI in the germline V gene. There are 15 residues in the CDR3. This chain's CDR3 is CASSTNPTMASEQFF. CDR3 bases: TGTGCCAGCAGTACGAACCCTACAATGGCTAGTGAGCAGTTCTTC.

The table lists this clone with a few counts. The V call is TRBV6-6, the J call TRBJ1-5; D not certain. V was clipped by 8 bases and J by 7 bases, with 15 bases between them. The CDR3 is made up of 13 amino acids. Per germline, CDR1 MNHNY and CDR2 SVGAGI (reference sequence). This chain's CDR3 is CASAPRLHQPQHF. CDR3 DNA sequence: TGTGCCAGCGCCCCGAGGCTGCACCAGCCCCAGCATTTT.

The chain has TRBV12-5 and TRBJ1-1; the match to TRBD1 covers 10 bases. Germline CDR1 and CDR2: LGHNT and FRNRAP. V gave up 1 base and J gave up 0 bases; unmatched junction bases: 8. This CDR3 comprises 18 residues. CDR3 loop: CASGLAAGTGDLNTEAFF. CDR3 DNA sequence: TGTGCTAGTGGTTTGGCAGCCGGGACAGGGGATTTGAACACTGAAGCTTTCTTT.

This chain connects TRBV7-3 to TRBJ1-1, with D unresolved. Germline V gene data show CDR1 as SGHTA and CDR2 as FQGTGA. This CDR3 has 13 amino acids. Trimming shortened V by 6 bases and J by 5 bases, and 13 bases separated the two germline ends. The CDR3 loop is CASSTERGTEAFF. CDR3 DNA sequence: TGTGCCAGCAGTACCGAGCGAGGGACTGAAGCTTTCTTT.

The rearrangement uses TRBV19 and TRBJ1-2; D uncertain. Trimming pared 6 bases from V and 0 bases from J, leaving 14 bases between. This CDR3 is 15 amino acids long. The germline V gene has CDR1 LNHDA and CDR2 SQIVND (reference sequence). CDR3 loop: CASSRTQVSNYGYTF. As DNA, the CDR3 is TGTGCCAGTAGCCGTACCCAGGTTTCTAACTATGGCTACACCTTC.

As to this clone: The same CDR3 also results from other DNA sequences found in this sample. The V call is TRBV5-4, the J call TRBJ1-1; TRBD1 matches 10 bases. Germline assignment: CDR1 SGHNT and CDR2 YYREEE (reference sequence). J lost 2 bases, V lost 4 bases, and 2 bases had no gene match. The CDR3 contains 14 residues. This chain's CDR3 is CASSRDRGNTEAFF. The DNA of the CDR3 is TGTGCCAGCAGCCGGGACAGGGGAAACACTGAAGCTTTCTTT.

This rearrangement joins TRBV5-1 to TRBJ2-4, with D possibly matching TRBD2 (6 bases). CDR1 is SGHRS and CDR2 is YFSETQ in the germline V gene. The germline V and J ends were trimmed by 0 bases and 1 base, with 8 bases remaining between them. The CDR3 loop spans 15 amino acids. CDR3 sequence reads: CASSLAGGAKNIQYF. DNA of the CDR3: TGCGCCAGCAGCTTGGCCGGGGGTGCCAAAAACATTCAGTACTTC.

CDR3 sequence: CASSPFPSPSGNTIYF. As DNA, the CDR3 is TGTGCCAGCAGCCCGTTCCCCAGTCCCTCTGGAAACACCATATATTTT. This chain joins TRBV7-2 and TRBJ1-3; D uncertain. CDR1 and CDR2 (germline): SGHTA, FQGNSA. Between the trimmed V and J ends, which lost 5 bases and 0 bases, there was a span of 14 bases. The CDR3 is 16 residues long.

The chain employs TRBV19 and TRBJ2-2, with TRBD1 as a possible D gene (5 bases). Germline lookup yields CDR1 LNHDA and CDR2 SQIVND (reference sequence). CDR3 length equals 16 residues. Trimming pared 7 bases from V and 2 bases from J, leaving 17 bases between. CDR3 DNA sequence: TGTGCCAGTACTCCCCGGAGAGGACAAAACACCGGGGAGCTGTTTTTT. Translated: CASTPRRGQNTGELFF.

V usage is TRBV28 and J usage is TRBJ1-1, with no clear D. V shed 1 base and J shed 4 bases, with 7 bases lying between them. There are 13 residues in the CDR3. Germline V lookup: CDR1 MDHEN, CDR2 SYDVKM. CDR3 sequence (DNA): TGTGCCAGCAGTTTATTAGGGAGCACTGAAGCTTTCTTT. Protein sequence: CASSLLGSTEAFF.

The V call is TRBV5-1, the J call TRBJ2-3; 12 bases are a match to TRBD2. The junction had 8 bases not matched to a gene; V was cut back by 3 bases and J by 0 bases. Germline loops: CDR1 SGHRS, CDR2 YFSETQ. The CDR3 extends over 18 amino acids. The CDR3 protein is CASSSGLAGSHSTDTQYF. CDR3 coding DNA: TGCGCCAGCAGCTCAGGACTAGCGGGGAGCCATAGCACAGATACGCAGTATTTT. Complete variable domain (other parts from reference TRBV5-1 and TRBJ2-3): KAGVTQTPRYLIKTRGQQVTLSCSPISGHRSVSWYQQTPGQGLQFLFEYFSETQRNKGNFPGRFSGRQFSNSRSEMNVSTLELGDSALYLCASSSGLAGSHSTDTQYFGPGTRLTVL.

This clone turned up a few times. The rearrangement joins TRBV19 to TRBJ1-6; D is unclear. Trimming took 7 bases from V and 14 from J, leaving 18 bases between them. Germline CDR1 LNHDA, CDR2 SQIVND (reference sequence). CDR3 length: 13 residues. CDR3 sequence: CASNAAGDRALHF. The CDR3 coding sequence is TGTGCCAGTAATGCCGCCGGGGATAGGGCCCTCCACTTT. The full variable domain, completed using reference TRBV19 and TRBJ1-6, is DGGITQSPKYLFRKEGQNVTLSCEQNLNHDAMYWYRQDPGQGLRLIYYSQIVNDFQKGDIAEGYSVSREKKESFPLTVTSAQKNPTAFYLCASNAAGDRALHFGNGTRLTVT.

The CDR3 coding sequence is TGTGCCAGCAGCTTGGGGACTGGGGGCAATCAGCCCCAGCATTTT. Protein sequence: CASSLGTGGNQPQHF. The gene calls are TRBV5-5 and TRBJ1-5; D is unclear. Trimming cost V 0 bases and J 2 bases, with 9 bases left between them. The CDR3 covers 15 residues. Germline V gives CDR1 SGHKS, CDR2 YYEKEE (reference sequence).

The rearrangement links TRBV15 to TRBJ2-2; 8 bases are a match to TRBD2. CDR3 length: 16 residues. The ends lost 2 bases at V and 5 bases at J; junction bases unmatched: 7. Germline V gene data show CDR1 as LNHNV and CDR2 as YYDKDF (reference sequence). CDR3 coding DNA: TGTGCCACCAGCAGACCCGGGACTAGTCGGACCGGGGAGCTGTTTTTT. The encoded protein is CATSRPGTSRTGELFF.

This chain uses TRBV19 with TRBJ1-1; D not certain. Germline loops: CDR1 LNHDA, CDR2 SQIVND (reference sequence). The germline V and J ends were trimmed by 3 bases and 7 bases, with 15 bases remaining between them. This CDR3 comprises 14 residues. The CDR3 is CASSMRPGGNEAFF. For the CDR3, the DNA is TGTGCCAGTAGTATGCGGCCCGGCGGGAATGAAGCTTTCTTT.

The sample holds a few counts of this clone. The genes are TRBV12-3 or TRBV12-4 and TRBJ1-2, with D perhaps TRBD1 (6 bases). This CDR3 is built from 13 residues. With 2 bases removed from V and 6 bases from J, the gap between germline ends came to 10 bases. For the CDR3, the DNA is TGTGCCAGCAGTTTAACAGGGAGTCATGGCTACACCTTC. The encoded protein is CASSLTGSHGYTF.

V is TRBV29-1 and J is TRBJ2-7, with TRBD1 matching 10 bases. CDR1 is SQVTM, CDR2 ANQGSEA, per germline. The V segment lost 5 bases and the J segment 5 bases; nucleotides outside the gene matches: 9. The CDR3 loop spans 14 amino acids. CDR3 bases: TGCAGCGTTCCCCTGGGACAGGGGTTACACGAGCAGTACTTC. The encoded protein is CSVPLGQGLHEQYF.